This T cell receptor (beta chain) derives from a study of blood T cells in healthy people across ages. The overall study: Roughly one uniquely barcoded beta molecule per two T cells was captured.

All donors came from Russia, were Caucasian and healthy, and spanned ages about 6 to 90. This clonotype has more than one count but fewer than ten. The CDR3 length is 15 residues. CDR1 and CDR2 from the germline V gene are SNHLY and FYNNEI. V was clipped by 1 base and J by 2 bases, with 12 bases between them. Next came a second PCR, run for roughly 7 to 12 cycles, which used a sample-barcoded 5' primer along with a J-beta primer mix. TCRdb re-called the 5' RACE reads through MiXCR, storing one row per CDR3 protein. The sample contains 1.5 million to 2 million distinct CDR3 sequences, roughly 50% of which appear only once.

The sequence was obtained from a woman aged 40 to 50 in good health. What was sequenced was blood. This chain uses TRBV2 with TRBJ2-7; D is possibly TRBD1 (5 bases). CDR3 sequence: CASSEGQGATYEQYF. The CDR3 region has the DNA TGTGCCAGCAGTGAAGGGCAGGGCGCGACCTACGAGCAGTACTTC.